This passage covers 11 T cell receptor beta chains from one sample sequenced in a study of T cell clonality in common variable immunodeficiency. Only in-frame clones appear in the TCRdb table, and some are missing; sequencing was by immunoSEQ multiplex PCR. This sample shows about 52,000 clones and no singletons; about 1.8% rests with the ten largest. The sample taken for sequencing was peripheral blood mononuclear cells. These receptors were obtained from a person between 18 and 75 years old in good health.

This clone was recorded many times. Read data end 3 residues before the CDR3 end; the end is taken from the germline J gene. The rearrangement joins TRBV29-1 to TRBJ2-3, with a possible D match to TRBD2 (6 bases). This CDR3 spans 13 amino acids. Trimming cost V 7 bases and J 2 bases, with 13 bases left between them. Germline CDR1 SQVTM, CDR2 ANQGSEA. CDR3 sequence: CSAAGLNTDTQYF. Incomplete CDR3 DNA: TGCAGCGCCGCGGGACTCAACACAGATACG.

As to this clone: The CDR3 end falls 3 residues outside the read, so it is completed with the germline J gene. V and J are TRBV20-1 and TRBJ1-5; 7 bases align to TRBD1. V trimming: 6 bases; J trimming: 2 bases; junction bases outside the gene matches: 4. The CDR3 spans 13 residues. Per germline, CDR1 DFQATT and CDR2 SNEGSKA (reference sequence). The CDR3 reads CSAEDRRNQPQHF. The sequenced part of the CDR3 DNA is TGCAGTGCCGAGGACAGGCGCAATCAGCCC.

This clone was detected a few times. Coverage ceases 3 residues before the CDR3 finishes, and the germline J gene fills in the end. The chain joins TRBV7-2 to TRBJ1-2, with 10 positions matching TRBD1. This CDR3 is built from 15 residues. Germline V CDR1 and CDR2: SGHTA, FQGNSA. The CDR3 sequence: CASSLGQGLADTYTF. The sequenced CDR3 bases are TGTGCCAGCAGCTTGGGACAGGGGCTCGCAGATACC.

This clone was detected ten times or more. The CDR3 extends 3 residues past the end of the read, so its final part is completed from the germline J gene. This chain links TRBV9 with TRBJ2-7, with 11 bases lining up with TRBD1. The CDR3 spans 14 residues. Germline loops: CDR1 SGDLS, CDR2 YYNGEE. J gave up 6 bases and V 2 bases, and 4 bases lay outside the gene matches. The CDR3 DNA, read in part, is TGTGCCAGCAGCGTCGGGACAGGGGGTGGCGAG. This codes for CASSVGTGGGE. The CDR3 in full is CASSVGTGGGEQYF.

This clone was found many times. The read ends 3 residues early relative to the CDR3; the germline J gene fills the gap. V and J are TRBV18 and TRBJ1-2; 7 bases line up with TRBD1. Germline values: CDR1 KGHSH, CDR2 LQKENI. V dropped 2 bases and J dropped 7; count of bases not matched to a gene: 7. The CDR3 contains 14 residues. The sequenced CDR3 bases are TGTGCCAGCTCACCAGATAACAGGGGTCTTGGC. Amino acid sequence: CASSPDNRGLG. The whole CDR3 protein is CASSPDNRGLGYTF.

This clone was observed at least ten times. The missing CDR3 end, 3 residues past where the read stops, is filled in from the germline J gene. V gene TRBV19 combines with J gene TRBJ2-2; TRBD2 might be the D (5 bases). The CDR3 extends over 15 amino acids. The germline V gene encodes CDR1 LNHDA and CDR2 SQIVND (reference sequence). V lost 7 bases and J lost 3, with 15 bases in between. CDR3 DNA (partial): TGTGCCAGTACTTCTATTCGGGGTCACACCGGGGAG. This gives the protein CASTSIRGHTGE. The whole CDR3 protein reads CASTSIRGHTGELFF.

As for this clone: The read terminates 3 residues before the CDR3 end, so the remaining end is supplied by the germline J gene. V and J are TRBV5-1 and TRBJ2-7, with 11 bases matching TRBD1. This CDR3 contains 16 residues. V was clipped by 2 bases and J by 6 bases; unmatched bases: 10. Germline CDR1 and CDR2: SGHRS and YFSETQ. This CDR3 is CASSFGTGGMVGEQYF. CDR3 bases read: TGCGCCAGCAGCTTTGGGACAGGGGGGATGGTGGGCGAG.

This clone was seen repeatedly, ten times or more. CDR3 loop: CASSLAGTRAEAFF. Incomplete CDR3 DNA: TGTGCCAGCAGCTTAGCGGGGACACGGGCTGAA. This chain links TRBV7-2 with TRBJ1-1; the D gene is possibly TRBD1 (6 bases). The read ends 3 residues before the CDR3 terminus; that terminus is restored from the germline J gene. The length of the CDR3 is 14 residues. Trimming stripped 0 bases from V and 6 bases from J, with 11 bases between. Germline loops: CDR1 SGHTA, CDR2 FQGNSA.

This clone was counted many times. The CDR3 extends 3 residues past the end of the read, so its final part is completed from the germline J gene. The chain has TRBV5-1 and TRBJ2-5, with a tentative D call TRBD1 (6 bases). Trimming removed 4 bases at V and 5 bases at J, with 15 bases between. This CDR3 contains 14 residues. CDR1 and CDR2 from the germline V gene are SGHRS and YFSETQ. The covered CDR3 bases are TGCGCCAGCAGCCTCGGCAGGGGCCACGAGACC. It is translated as CASSLGRGHET. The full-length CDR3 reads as CASSLGRGHETQYF.

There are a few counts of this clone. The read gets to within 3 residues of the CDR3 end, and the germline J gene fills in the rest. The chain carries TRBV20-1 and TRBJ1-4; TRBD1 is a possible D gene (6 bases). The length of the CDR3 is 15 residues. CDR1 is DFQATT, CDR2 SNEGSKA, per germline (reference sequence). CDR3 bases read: TGCAGTGCCCGAAACAGGGCCGGCTATAATTCACCA. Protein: CSARNRAGYNSP. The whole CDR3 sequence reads CSARNRAGYNSPLFF.

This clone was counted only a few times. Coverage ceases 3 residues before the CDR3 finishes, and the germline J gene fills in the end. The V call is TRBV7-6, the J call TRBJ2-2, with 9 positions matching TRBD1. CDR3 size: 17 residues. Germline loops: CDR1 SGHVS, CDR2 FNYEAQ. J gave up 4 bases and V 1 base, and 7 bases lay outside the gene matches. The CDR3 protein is CASSLVIGTGSTGELFF. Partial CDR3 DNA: TGTGCCAGCAGCTTAGTAATAGGGACAGGGAGCACCGGGGAG.